This TCR beta chain was sequenced for a study of regulatory T cells in long-lasting Graves disease. Sequencing libraries for TCR beta were prepared with iRepertoire HTBI primers and Arm-PCR of CDR3 regions. Each CDR3 protein is one row after TCRdb ran MiXCR on the multiplex PCR reads. Of roughly 420,000 distinct CDR3 sequences detected, roughly a sixth appear once; the ten largest clones hold over 20%. The CDR3 covers 16 residues. The germline CDR1 and CDR2 sequences are GTSNPN and SVGIG (reference sequence). The V gene end was trimmed by 4 bases and the J gene end by 4 bases; junction bases not matched to a gene: 14. Points from the study as a whole: Those with persistent disease had in common more public clonotypes (fewer than 3,000) than new patients (approximately 990).

This clonotype was recorded many times. Its target is unknown. Time point: newly diagnosed GD, antithyroid drugs for less than 3 months. Preparation of the TCR library used RNA extracted from PBMCs. The specimen was peripheral blood mononuclear cells (PBMCs), collected at new diagnosis, from a patient treated with antithyroid drugs. This clonotype was sampled from a female donor with Graves disease. V is TRBV30 and J is TRBJ2-3, with 7 bases aligning to TRBD2. CDR3 DNA: TGTGCCTGGATAGCGGGTCTAATTAAGAGGGCAGATACGCAGTATTTT. It yields the protein CAWIAGLIKRADTQYF.